This T cell receptor (beta chain) was sequenced in a study of esophageal squamous cell carcinoma under preoperative chemotherapy. Study details: Samples included peripheral blood T cells as well as tumor-infiltrating lymphocytes. Study-wide results and limits: After treatment, tumor-infiltrating lymphocytes seemed to come partly from incoming peripheral T cells, not only local changes.

CDR1 SEHNR and CDR2 FQNEAQ come from the germline V gene (reference sequence). This CDR3 is built from 13 residues. With 5 bases clipped from V and 11 bases from J, the junction kept 11 bases outside the gene matches. The table lists this clonotype with a count of one. Its matching antigen is unknown. A much larger clone differs by one base, so this may be a read error. The missing conserved phenylalanine or tryptophan at the end of this CDR3 makes a read error likely. TCRdb recomputed calls from the PCR reads with MiXCR, one row per CDR3 protein. The sample shows some 18,000 distinct CDR3 sequences, 40% to 55% of them seen only once. Stated time point: after preoperative PTX-NDP chemotherapy.

Sample collection was performed from a patient given preoperative chemotherapy. This receptor was identified in a human donor with esophageal squamous cell carcinoma. The donor label of this sample is uncertain. V is TRBV7-9 and J is TRBJ2-5, with 7 positions matching TRBD1. CDR3 DNA sequence: TGTGCCAGCAGCGAGTTCCAGGGGGATGAGCAGTACTTA. Translating it yields CASSEFQGDEQYL.